This entry is about one T cell receptor beta chain. What it binds is not known. Germline V gene sequence: CDR1 SGHDN, CDR2 FVKESK. The CDR3 has 16 amino acids. The ends were cut back, 0 bases at V and 7 bases at J, with 13 bases in the middle. The record originates from a study of blood T cells in healthy people across ages. Turning to the study itself: Template switching picked up about one barcoded beta molecule for each two T cells.

Findings of the study overall: Since the PBMCs were unsorted, naive and antigen-experienced cells could not be conclusively compared. Older individuals had lower TCR beta diversity per million T cells (the decline was roughly linear).

A second 7 to 11 cycle PCR used barcoded and J-beta primers. Every cDNA molecule carried a tag from a template-switch adaptor bearing 12 random nucleotides. MiXCR was run by TCRdb on the 5' RACE reads, yielding one entry per CDR3 protein. The table has approximately 810,000 distinct CDR3 sequences, approximately 35% seen once. Sequencing input: blood. This chain links TRBV14 with TRBJ1-6; D is possibly TRBD1 (5 bases). The receptor comes from a man aged 18 to 30 in good health. CDR3: CASSQDRGGRNSPLHF. The CDR3 DNA sequence: TGTGCCAGCAGCCAAGATAGGGGTGGCAGAAATTCACCCCTCCACTTT.